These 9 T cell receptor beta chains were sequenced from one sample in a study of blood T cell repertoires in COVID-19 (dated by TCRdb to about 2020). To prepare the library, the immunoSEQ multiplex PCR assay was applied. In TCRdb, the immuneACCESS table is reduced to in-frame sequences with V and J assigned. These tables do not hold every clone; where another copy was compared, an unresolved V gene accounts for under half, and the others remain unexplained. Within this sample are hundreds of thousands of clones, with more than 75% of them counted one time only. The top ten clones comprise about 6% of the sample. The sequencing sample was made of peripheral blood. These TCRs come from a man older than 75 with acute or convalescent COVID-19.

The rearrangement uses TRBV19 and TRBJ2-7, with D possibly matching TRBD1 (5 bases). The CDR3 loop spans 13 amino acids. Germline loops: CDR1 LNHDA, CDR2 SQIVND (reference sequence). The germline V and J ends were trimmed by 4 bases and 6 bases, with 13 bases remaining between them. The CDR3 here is CASSTTDSSEQYF. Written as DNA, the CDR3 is TGTGCCAGTAGTACTACCGACAGTTCCGAGCAGTACTTC.

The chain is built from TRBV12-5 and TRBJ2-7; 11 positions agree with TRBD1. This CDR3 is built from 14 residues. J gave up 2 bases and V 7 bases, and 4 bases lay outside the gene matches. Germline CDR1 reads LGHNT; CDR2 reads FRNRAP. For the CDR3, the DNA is TGTGCTAGTGCCTTGGGACAGGGGGCCTACGAGCAGTACGTC. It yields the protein CASALGQGAYEQYV.

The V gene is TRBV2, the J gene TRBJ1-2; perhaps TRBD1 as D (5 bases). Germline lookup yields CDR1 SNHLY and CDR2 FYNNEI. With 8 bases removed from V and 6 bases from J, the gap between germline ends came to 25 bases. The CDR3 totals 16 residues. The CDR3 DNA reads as TGTGCCAGCCTAAGAATAATTGGGGCCTGGGAGGATGGCTACACCTTC. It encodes CASLRIIGAWEDGYTF.

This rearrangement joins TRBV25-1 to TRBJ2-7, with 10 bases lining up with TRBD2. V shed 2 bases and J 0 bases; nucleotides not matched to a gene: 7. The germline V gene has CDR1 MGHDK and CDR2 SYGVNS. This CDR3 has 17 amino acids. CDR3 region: CASSETSGDRSSYEQYV. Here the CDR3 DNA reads TGTGCCAGCAGTGAAACTAGCGGGGACCGGAGCTCCTACGAGCAGTACGTC.

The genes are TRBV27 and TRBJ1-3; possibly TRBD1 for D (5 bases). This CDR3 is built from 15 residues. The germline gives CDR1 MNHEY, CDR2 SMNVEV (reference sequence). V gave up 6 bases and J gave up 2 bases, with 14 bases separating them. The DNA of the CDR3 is TGTGCCAGCAGCAAACGACAGAGCACTGGAAACACCATATATTTT. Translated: CASSKRQSTGNTIYF.

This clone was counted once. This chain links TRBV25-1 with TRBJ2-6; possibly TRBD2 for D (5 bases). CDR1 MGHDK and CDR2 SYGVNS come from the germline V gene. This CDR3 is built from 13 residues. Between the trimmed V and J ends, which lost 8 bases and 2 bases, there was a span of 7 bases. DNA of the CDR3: TGTGCCAGCGGGGAGCCTGGGGCCAACGTCCTGACTTTC. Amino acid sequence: CASGEPGANVLTF. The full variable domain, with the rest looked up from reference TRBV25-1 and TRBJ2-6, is EADIYQTPRYLVIGTGKKITLECSQTMGHDKMYWYQQDPGMELHLIHYSYGVNSTEKGDLSSESTVSRIRTEHFPLTLESARPSHTSQYLCASGEPGANVLTFGAGSRLTVL.

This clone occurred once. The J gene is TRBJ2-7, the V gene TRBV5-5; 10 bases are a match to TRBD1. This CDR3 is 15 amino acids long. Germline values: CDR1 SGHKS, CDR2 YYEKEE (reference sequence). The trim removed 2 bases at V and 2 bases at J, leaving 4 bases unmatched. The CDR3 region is CASSFRDRGTYEQYF. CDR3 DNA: TGTGCCAGCAGCTTCCGGGACAGGGGAACCTACGAGCAGTACTTC.

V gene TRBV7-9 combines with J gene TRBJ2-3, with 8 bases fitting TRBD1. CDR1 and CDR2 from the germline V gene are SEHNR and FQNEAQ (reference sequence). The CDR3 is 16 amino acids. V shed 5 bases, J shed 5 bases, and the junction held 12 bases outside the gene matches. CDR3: CASSPPDRGSRDTQYF. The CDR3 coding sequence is TGTGCCAGCAGCCCCCCCGACAGGGGAAGTAGAGATACGCAGTATTTT.

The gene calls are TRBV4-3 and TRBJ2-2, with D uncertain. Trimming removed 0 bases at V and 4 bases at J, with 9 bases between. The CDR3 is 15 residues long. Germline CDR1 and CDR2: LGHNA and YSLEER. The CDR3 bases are TGCGCCAGCAGCCAAGAGAGACAACTCACCGGGGAGCTGTTTTTT. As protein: CASSQERQLTGELFF.